This T cell receptor (beta chain) is drawn from a study of T cell responses to AZD1222 COVID-19 vaccine. Study-wide results and limits: Of spike-specific TCRs, nearly half reportedly target regions left unmutated in variants. The CD4 TCRs associated with vaccination extended across spike and predominated at 160-218 and 743-854.

About this clone itself: What it binds is unknown.

The CDR3 contains 14 residues. Trimming pared 2 bases from V and 3 bases from J, leaving 10 bases between. Per the germline V gene, CDR1 is MDHEN and CDR2 is SYDVKM. The table came from immunoSEQ multiplex PCR; TCRdb's copy has only in-frame clones and leaves some out. The sample has around 150,000 clones, around 92% seen once. V and J are TRBV28 and TRBJ2-5; D perhaps matches TRBD2 (6 bases). This receptor was identified in an adult who received the AZD1222 COVID-19 vaccine. Sample: peripheral blood, taken 28 days after the second AZD1222 dose. The chain's CDR3 is CASSLRGGKETQYF. CDR3 bases: TGTGCCAGCAGTTTAAGGGGAGGAAAAGAGACCCAGTACTTC.